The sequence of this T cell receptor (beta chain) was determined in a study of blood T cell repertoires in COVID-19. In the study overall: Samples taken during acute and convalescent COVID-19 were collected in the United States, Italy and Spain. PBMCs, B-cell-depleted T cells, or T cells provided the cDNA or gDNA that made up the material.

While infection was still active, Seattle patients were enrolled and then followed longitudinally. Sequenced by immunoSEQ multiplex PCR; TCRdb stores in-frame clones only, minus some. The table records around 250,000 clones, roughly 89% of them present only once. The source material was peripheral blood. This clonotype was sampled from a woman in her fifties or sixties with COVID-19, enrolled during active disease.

CDR3 nucleotide sequence: TGTGCCAGCAAACTAACAGGGGGCGGTACTGAAGCTTTCTTT. Translated: CASKLTGGGTEAFF. The chain carries TRBV5-4 and TRBJ1-1; TRBD1 matches at 9 bases. CDR3 length: 14 amino acids. The ends lost 6 bases at V and 5 bases at J; junction bases unmatched: 8. The V gene's germline CDR1 is SGHNT and CDR2 YYREEE (reference sequence).